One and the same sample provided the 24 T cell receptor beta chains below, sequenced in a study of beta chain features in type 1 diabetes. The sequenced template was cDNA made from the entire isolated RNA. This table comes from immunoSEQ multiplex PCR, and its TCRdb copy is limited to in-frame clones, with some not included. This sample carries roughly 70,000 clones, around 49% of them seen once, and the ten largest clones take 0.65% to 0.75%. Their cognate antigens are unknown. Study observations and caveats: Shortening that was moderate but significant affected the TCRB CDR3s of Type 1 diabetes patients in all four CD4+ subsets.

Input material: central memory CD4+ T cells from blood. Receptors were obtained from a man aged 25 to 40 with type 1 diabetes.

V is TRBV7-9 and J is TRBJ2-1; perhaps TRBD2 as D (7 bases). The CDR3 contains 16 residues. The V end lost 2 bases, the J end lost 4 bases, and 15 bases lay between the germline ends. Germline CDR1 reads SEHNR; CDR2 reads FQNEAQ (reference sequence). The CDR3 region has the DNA TGTGCCAGCAGCTTATCTGGGGGCGGGAGTTACAATGAGCAGTTCTTC. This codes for CASSLSGGGSYNEQFF.

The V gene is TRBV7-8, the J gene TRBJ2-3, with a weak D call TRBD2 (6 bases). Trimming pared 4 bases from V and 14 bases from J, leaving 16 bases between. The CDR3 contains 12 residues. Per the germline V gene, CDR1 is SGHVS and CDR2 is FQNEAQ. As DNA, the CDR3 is TGTGCCAGCAGCTCCTTTATGGGACTCCGGTATTTT. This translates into CASSSFMGLRYF.

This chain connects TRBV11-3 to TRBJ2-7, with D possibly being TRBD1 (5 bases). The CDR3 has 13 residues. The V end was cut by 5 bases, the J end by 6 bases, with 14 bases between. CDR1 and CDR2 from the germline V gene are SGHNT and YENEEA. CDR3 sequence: CASSLQDVSEQYF. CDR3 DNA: TGTGCCAGCAGCCTACAGGACGTCAGCGAGCAGTACTTC.

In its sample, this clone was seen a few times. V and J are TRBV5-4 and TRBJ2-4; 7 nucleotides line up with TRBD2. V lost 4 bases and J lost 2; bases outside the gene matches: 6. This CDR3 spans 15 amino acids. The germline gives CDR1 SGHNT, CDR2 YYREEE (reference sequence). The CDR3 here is CASSRGSGTKNIQYF. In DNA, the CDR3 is TGTGCCAGCAGCCGCGGGAGTGGGACCAAAAACATTCAGTACTTC. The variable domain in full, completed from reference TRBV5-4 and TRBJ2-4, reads ETGVTQSPTHLIKTRGQQVTLRCSSQSGHNTVSWYQQALGQGPQFIFQYYREEENGRGNFPPRFSGLQFPNYSSELNVNALELDDSALYLCASSRGSGTKNIQYFGAGTRLSVL.

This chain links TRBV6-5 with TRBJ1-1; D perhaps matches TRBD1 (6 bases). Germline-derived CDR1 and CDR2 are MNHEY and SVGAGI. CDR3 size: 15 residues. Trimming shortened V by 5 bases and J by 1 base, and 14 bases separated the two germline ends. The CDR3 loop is CASSPLGQPNTEAFF. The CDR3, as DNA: TGTGCCAGCAGTCCCCTCGGACAGCCGAACACTGAAGCTTTCTTT.

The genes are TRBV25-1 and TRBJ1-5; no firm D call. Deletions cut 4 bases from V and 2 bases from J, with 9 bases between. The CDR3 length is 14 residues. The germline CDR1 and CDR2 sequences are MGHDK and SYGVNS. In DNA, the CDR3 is TGTGCCAGCAGTGCACACGGGGGCAATCAGCCCCAGCATTTT. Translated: CASSAHGGNQPQHF. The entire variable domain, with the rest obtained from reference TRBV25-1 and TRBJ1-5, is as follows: EADIYQTPRYLVIGTGKKITLECSQTMGHDKMYWYQQDPGMELHLIHYSYGVNSTEKGDLSSESTVSRIRTEHFPLTLESARPSHTSQYLCASSAHGGNQPQHFGDGTRLSIL.

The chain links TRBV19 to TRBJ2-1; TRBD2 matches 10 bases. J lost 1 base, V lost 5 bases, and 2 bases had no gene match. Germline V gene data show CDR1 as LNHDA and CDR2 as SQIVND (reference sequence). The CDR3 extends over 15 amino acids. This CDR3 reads CASSSSGGSYNEQFF. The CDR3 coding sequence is TGTGCCAGTAGTTCTAGCGGGGGATCCTACAATGAGCAGTTCTTC.

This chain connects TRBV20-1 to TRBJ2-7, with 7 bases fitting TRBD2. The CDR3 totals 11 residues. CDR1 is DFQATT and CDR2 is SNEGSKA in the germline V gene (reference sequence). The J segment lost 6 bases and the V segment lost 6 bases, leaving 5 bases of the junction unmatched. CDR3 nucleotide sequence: TGCAGTGCAAGGCGGGGGAGCGAGCAGTACTTC. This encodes CSARRGSEQYF.

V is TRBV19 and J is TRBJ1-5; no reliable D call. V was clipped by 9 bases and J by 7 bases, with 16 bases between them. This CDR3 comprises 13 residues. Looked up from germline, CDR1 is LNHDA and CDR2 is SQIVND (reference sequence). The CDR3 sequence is CASRRAAGQPQHF. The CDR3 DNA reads TGTGCCAGCCGGAGGGCCGCGGGCCAGCCCCAGCATTTT.

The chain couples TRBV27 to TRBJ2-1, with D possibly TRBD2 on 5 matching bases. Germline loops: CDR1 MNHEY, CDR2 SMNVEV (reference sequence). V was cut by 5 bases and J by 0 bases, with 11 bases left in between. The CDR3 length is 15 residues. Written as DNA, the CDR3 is TGTGCCAGCAGTGGGCGGGCGACCTCCTACAATGAGCAGTTCTTC. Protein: CASSGRATSYNEQFF.

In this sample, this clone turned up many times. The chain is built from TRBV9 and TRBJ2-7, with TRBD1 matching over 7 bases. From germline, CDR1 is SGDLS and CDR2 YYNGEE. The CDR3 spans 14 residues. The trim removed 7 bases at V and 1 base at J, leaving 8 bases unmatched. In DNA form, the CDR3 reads TGTGCCAGCGCCCAGACAGGGATGTCCTACGAGCAGTACTTC. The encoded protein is CASAQTGMSYEQYF.

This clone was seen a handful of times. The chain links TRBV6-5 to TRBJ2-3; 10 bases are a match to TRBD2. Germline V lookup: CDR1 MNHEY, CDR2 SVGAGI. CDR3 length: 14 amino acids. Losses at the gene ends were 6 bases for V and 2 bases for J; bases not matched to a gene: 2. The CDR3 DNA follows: TGTGCCAGCAGCCTAGCGGGGGACACAGATACGCAGTATTTT. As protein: CASSLAGDTDTQYF.

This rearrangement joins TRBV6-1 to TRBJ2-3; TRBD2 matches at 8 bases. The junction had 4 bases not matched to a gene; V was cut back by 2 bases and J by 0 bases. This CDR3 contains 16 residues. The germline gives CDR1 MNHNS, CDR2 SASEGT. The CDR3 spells CASSEPVAGSTDTQYF. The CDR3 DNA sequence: TGTGCCAGCAGTGAACCGGTAGCGGGGAGCACAGATACGCAGTATTTT.

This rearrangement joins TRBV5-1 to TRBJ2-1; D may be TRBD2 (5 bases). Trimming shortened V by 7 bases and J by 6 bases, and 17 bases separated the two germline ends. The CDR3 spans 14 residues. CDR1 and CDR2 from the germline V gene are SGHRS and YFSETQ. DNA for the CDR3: TGCGCCAGCTACCCGTGGACTGAGGGCAATGAGCAGTTCTTC. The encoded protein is CASYPWTEGNEQFF. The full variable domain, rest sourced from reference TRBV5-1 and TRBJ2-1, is KAGVTQTPRYLIKTRGQQVTLSCSPISGHRSVSWYQQTPGQGLQFLFEYFSETQRNKGNFPGRFSGRQFSNSRSEMNVSTLELGDSALYLCASYPWTEGNEQFFGPGTRLTVL.

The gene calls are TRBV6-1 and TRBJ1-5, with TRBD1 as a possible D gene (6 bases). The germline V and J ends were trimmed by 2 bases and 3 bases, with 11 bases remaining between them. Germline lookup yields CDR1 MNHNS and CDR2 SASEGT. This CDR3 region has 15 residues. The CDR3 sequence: CASSESGALNQPQHF. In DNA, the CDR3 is TGTGCCAGCAGTGAATCAGGGGCTCTCAATCAGCCCCAGCATTTT.

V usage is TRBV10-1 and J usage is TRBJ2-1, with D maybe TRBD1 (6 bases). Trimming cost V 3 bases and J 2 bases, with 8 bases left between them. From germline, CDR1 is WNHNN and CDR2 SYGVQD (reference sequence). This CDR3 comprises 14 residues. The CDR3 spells CASSDGTTYNEQFF. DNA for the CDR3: TGCGCCAGCAGTGACGGGACAACCTACAATGAGCAGTTCTTC.

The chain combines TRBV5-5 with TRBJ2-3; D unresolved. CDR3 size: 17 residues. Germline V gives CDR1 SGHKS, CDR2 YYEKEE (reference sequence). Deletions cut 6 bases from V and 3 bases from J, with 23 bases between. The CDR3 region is CASTIINLGFQTDTQYF. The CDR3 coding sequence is TGTGCCAGCACCATAATAAACCTCGGGTTTCAGACAGATACGCAGTATTTT.

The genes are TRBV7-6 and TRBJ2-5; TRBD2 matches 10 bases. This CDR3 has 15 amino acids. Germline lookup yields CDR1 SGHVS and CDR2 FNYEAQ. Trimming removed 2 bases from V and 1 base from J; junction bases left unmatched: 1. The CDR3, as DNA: TGTGCCAGCAGCTTACTAGCGGGGGCCCAAGAGACCCAGTACTTC. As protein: CASSLLAGAQETQYF.

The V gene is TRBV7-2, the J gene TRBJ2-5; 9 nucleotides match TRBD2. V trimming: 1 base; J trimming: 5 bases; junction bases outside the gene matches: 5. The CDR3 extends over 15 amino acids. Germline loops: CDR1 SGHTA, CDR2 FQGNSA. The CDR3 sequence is CASSLVRGRGETQYF. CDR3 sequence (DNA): TGTGCCAGCAGCTTAGTTCGCGGGAGGGGGGAGACCCAGTACTTC.

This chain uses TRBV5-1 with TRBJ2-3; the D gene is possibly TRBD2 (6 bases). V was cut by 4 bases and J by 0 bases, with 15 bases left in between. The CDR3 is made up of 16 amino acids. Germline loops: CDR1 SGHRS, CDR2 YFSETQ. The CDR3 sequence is CASSPRQRASTDTQYF. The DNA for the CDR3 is TGCGCCAGCAGCCCGAGGCAGCGGGCTAGCACAGATACGCAGTATTTT.

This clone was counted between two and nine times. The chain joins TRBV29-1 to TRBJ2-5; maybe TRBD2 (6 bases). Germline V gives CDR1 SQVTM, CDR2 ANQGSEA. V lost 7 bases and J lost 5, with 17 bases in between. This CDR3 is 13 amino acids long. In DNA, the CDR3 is TGCAGCGCTGGCGAGACTAGAGGGGAGACCCAGTACTTC. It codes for CSAGETRGETQYF. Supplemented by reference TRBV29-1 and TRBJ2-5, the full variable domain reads SAVISQKPSRDICQRGTSLTIQCQVDSQVTMMFWYRQQPGQSLTLIATANQGSEATYESGFVIDKFPISRPNLTFSTLTVSNMSPEDSSIYLCSAGETRGETQYFGPGTRLLVL.

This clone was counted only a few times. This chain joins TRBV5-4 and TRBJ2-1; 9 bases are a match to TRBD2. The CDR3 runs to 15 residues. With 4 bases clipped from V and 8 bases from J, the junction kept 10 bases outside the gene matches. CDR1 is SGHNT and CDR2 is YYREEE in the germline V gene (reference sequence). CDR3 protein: CASSPWSSGSYEQFF. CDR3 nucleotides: TGTGCCAGCAGCCCCTGGAGTAGCGGGAGCTATGAGCAGTTCTTC.

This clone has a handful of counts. The CDR3 sequence is CASRPANYGYTF. The CDR3 DNA reads TGTGCCAGCAGACCCGCGAACTATGGCTACACCTTC. The genes are TRBV28 and TRBJ1-2; unclear D gene. V was cut by 6 bases and J by 2 bases, with 7 bases left in between. The CDR3 runs 12 residues. Germline V lookup: CDR1 MDHEN, CDR2 SYDVKM.

The CDR3 DNA is TGTGCCTGGGGGACAGGTTCCTACGAGCAGTACTTC. Translating gives CAWGTGSYEQYF. The gene calls are TRBV30 and TRBJ2-7, with 8 bases that match TRBD1. CDR1 is GTSNPN and CDR2 is SVGIG in the germline V gene (reference sequence). V shed 5 bases and J 1 base; nucleotides not matched to a gene: 1. The CDR3 runs 12 residues.